Listed below are T cell receptor beta chains from one sample, sequenced in a study of OX40 agonist ivuxolimab in advanced cancers. The repertoire was sequenced with immunoSEQ multiplex PCR; TCRdb's copy has only in-frame clones and lacks some. The table has under 65,000 clones, 85% seen once. Material: CD4+ or CD8+ T cells sorted from blood, obtained in a trial of the OX40 agonist ivuxolimab. The source is an adult with an advanced solid tumor such as melanoma, head and neck, liver or kidney cancer. Both conserved end residues are part of each CDR3. The D gene is left open where the match is weak. The size of a clone is reported for some rows only, either as once, few or many, or as a class for expanded clones.

>14|TRBJ1-2|TRBD1|.|TRBV27
CASSFRRTGSGYTF
TGTGCCAGCAGTTTCCGTCGGACAGGGAGCGGCTACACCTTC
>14|TRBJ1-2|.|.|TRBV4-1
CASSQDPGSDGYTF
TGCGCCAGCAGCCAAGATCCGGGCTCGGATGGCTACACCTTC
>13|TRBJ2-1|.|.|TRBV13
CASSFPSYNEQFF
TGTGCCAGCAGCTTCCCAAGTTACAATGAGCAGTTCTTC
>10|TRBJ2-3|.|.|TRBV2
CATMADTQYF
TGTGCCACCATGGCAGATACGCAGTATTTT
>14|TRBJ1-1|.|once|TRBV10-2
CASKLGRENTEAFF
TGCGCCAGCAAGCTGGGACGGGAGAACACTGAAGCTTTCTTT
>15|TRBJ2-2|TRBD1|.|TRBV5-1
CASRKDRTNTGELFF
TGCGCCAGCAGAAAGGACAGGACGAACACCGGGGAGCTGTTTTTT
>14|TRBJ1-4|.|once|TRBV6-1
CASRDSRGEEKLFF
TGTGCCAGCAGGGACTCCCGCGGGGAAGAAAAACTGTTTTTT
>15|TRBJ2-1|.|few|TRBV27
CASSRSGPSYNEQFF
TGTGCCAGCAGTCGATCAGGGCCCTCCTACAATGAGCAGTTCTTC
>14|TRBJ1-5|.|.|TRBV9
CASSGGTSNQPQHF
TGTGCCAGCAGCGGTGGGACAAGCAATCAGCCCCAGCATTTT
>15|TRBJ2-1|TRBD2|.|TRBV9
CASSALAGGPNEQFF
TGTGCCAGCAGCGCCCTAGCGGGGGGGCCTAATGAGCAGTTCTTC
>13|TRBJ1-5|.|once|TRBV11-2
CASSRGENQPQHF
TGTGCCAGCAGCCGAGGAGAGAATCAGCCCCAGCATTTT
>16|TRBJ1-1|.|.|TRBV7-6
CASSLGAGQTNTEAFF
TGTGCCAGCAGCTTAGGGGCGGGTCAGACGAACACTGAAGCTTTCTTT
>15|TRBJ2-7|.|.|TRBV4-2
CASSKYSEWSYEQYF
TGTGCCAGCAGCAAATACAGCGAGTGGTCCTACGAGCAGTACTTC
>15|TRBJ2-1|TRBD2|.|TRBV28
CASSWFGGGEDEQFF
TGTGCCAGCAGTTGGTTTGGCGGGGGTGAGGATGAGCAGTTCTTC
>16|TRBJ2-3|.|.|TRBV28
CASRSTGSFGTDTQYF
TGTGCCAGCAGGTCCACAGGGAGTTTTGGCACAGATACGCAGTATTTT
>16|TRBJ1-1|.|.|TRBV4-3
CASSPGPDIPRGEAFF
TGCGCCAGCAGCCCGGGGCCAGACATTCCCCGGGGTGAAGCTTTCTTT
>16|TRBJ2-1|.|once|TRBV28
CATLSPRDTYYNEQFF
TGTGCCACCCTTTCTCCCCGGGACACCTATTACAATGAGCAGTTCTTC
>15|TRBJ1-2|TRBD1|.|TRBV4-2
CASSQEHRGSYGYTF
TGTGCCAGCAGCCAAGAACACAGGGGTTCGTATGGCTACACCTTC
>17|TRBJ2-6|.|.|TRBV25-1
CASSMARTASGANVLTF
TGTGCCAGCAGTATGGCAAGGACAGCCTCTGGGGCCAACGTCCTGACTTTC